The next 21 T cell receptor beta chains were all read from a single sample in a study of blood T cell repertoires in COVID-19. TCRdb keeps only in-frame clones here, not all; method: immunoSEQ multiplex PCR. The data hold 200,000 to 250,000 clones, with about 86% observed a single time. Input material: PBMCs or T cells enriched from blood (not recorded which). These receptors all stem from a woman aged 40 to 49 with acute COVID-19.

This chain uses TRBV28 with TRBJ1-6; D is uncertain. V was cut by 8 bases and J by 0 bases, with 8 bases left in between. The CDR3 covers 14 residues. Per the germline V gene, CDR1 is MDHEN and CDR2 is SYDVKM. The CDR3, as DNA: TGTGCCAGCGCGGCGAGCTCCTATAATTCACCCCTCCACTTT. Translating it yields CASAASSYNSPLHF.

The V gene is TRBV6-4, the J gene TRBJ2-7, with 9 bases lining up with TRBD1. This CDR3 spans 15 amino acids. Trimming removed 5 bases from V and 7 bases from J; junction bases left unmatched: 12. Germline lookup yields CDR1 MRHNA and CDR2 SNTAGT. CDR3 bases: TGTGCCAGCAGTCCGGGACAGGGAGGAGTGGGAGAGCAGTACTTC. Residues: CASSPGQGGVGEQYF.

The V call is TRBV5-1, the J call TRBJ1-3; no definite D call. The V gene's germline CDR1 is SGHRS and CDR2 YFSETQ. This CDR3 region has 17 residues. Trimming removed 0 bases from V and 0 bases from J, with 13 bases in between. Here the CDR3 reads CASSLVSGISSGNTIYF. CDR3 in DNA: TGCGCCAGCAGCTTGGTTTCAGGTATTTCCTCTGGAAACACCATATATTTT.

This clone was counted once. This rearrangement joins TRBV5-6 to TRBJ2-7; tentative D call: TRBD2 (5 bases). This CDR3 has 14 residues. V was cut by 4 bases and J by 2 bases, with 13 bases left in between. Germline assignment: CDR1 SGHDT and CDR2 YYEEEE. The CDR3 bases are TGTGCCAGCAGCGAGAGCGGACTTACCTACGAGCAGTACTTC. Amino acids: CASSESGLTYEQYF. The full variable domain, rest sourced from reference TRBV5-6 and TRBJ2-7, is DAGVTQSPTHLIKTRGQQVTLRCSPKSGHDTVSWYQQALGQGPQFIFQYYEEEERQRGNFPDRFSGHQFPNYSSELNVNALLLGDSALYLCASSESGLTYEQYFGPGTRLTVT.

V gene TRBV18 combines with J gene TRBJ1-3; 8 bases align to TRBD1. The CDR3 covers 16 residues. CDR1 is KGHSH and CDR2 is LQKENI in the germline V gene. J lost 0 bases, V lost 4 bases, and 5 bases had no gene match. Written as DNA, the CDR3 is TGTGCCAGCTCACGGGACAGGCCTCCCTCTGGAAACACCATATATTTT. Residues: CASSRDRPPSGNTIYF.

V usage is TRBV2 and J usage is TRBJ1-3; D gene ambiguous. Trimming cost V 5 bases and J 2 bases, with 10 bases left between them. This CDR3 region has 14 residues. Looked up from germline, CDR1 is SNHLY and CDR2 is FYNNEI. The CDR3 DNA reads TGTGCCAGCAGTCCTTCAGGTGCTGGAAACACCATATATTTT. It yields the protein CASSPSGAGNTIYF.

The chain couples TRBV27 to TRBJ2-7, with D possibly TRBD2 on 5 matching bases. The germline V gene has CDR1 MNHEY and CDR2 SMNVEV (reference sequence). The CDR3 length is 14 residues. V gave up 5 bases and J gave up 9 bases, with 20 bases separating them. CDR3 nucleotides: TGTGCCAGCAGTCCCCTACTAGACGGTTCTGGGCAGTACTTC. It is translated as CASSPLLDGSGQYF.

V usage is TRBV4-3 and J usage is TRBJ2-7, with 7 bases that match TRBD2. The CDR3 runs to 15 residues. In germline, CDR1 is LGHNA, CDR2 YSLEER. V shed 9 bases, J shed 2 bases, and the junction held 13 bases outside the gene matches. The CDR3 DNA follows: TGCGCCAGGCACCATGGGGGGGAGACTCCCTACGAGCAGTACTTC. This codes for CARHHGGETPYEQYF.

The table lists this clone with a count of one. The chain combines TRBV6-5 with TRBJ2-7, with TRBD1 matching 12 bases. The V gene end was trimmed by 8 bases and the J gene end by 4 bases; junction bases not matched to a gene: 3. The CDR3 contains 13 residues. CDR1 is MNHEY, CDR2 SVGAGI, per germline. In DNA, the CDR3 is TGTGCCAGCTGGGACAGGGGGCAGTACGAGCAGTACTTC. It yields the protein CASWDRGQYEQYF.

A few counts support this clone. V gene TRBV11-3 combines with J gene TRBJ2-2; 10 positions match TRBD2. Germline CDR1 is SGHNT and CDR2 is YENEEA. The CDR3 consists of 20 residues. After removal of 2 bases from V and 4 bases from J, the junction contained 16 bases not matched to a gene. The CDR3 loop reads CASSLQPQTLAGATTGELFF. The CDR3 DNA follows: TGTGCCAGCAGCTTACAGCCCCAGACCCTAGCGGGAGCGACCACCGGGGAGCTGTTTTTT. The full variable domain, its missing parts supplied by reference TRBV11-3 and TRBJ2-2, is EAGVVQSPRYKIIEKKQPVAFWCNPISGHNTLYWYLQNLGQGPELLIRYENEEAVDDSQLPKDRFSAERLKGVDSTLKIQPAELGDSAVYLCASSLQPQTLAGATTGELFFGEGSRLTVL.

The chain recombines TRBV6-2 or TRBV6-3 with TRBJ2-1, with 7 bases identical to TRBD2. The CDR3 is 18 residues long. V dropped 0 bases and J dropped 7; count of bases not matched to a gene: 15. Germline assignment: CDR1 MNHEY and CDR2 SVGEGT. The CDR3 DNA reads TGTGCCAGCAGTTACTCGGGGGAGGGAGGCTCCAGTAGGAATGAGCAGTTCTTC. The encoded protein is CASSYSGEGGSSRNEQFF.

The chain joins TRBV10-2 to TRBJ1-2; no reliable D call. V was trimmed by 8 bases and J by 6 bases, leaving 16 bases between them. There are 13 residues in the CDR3. Germline V gene data show CDR1 as WSHSY and CDR2 as SAAADI. In nucleotides, the CDR3 is TGCGCCAGCTGCGACCCGGGTTTTAATGGCTACACCTTC. Translation gives CASCDPGFNGYTF.

The chain carries TRBV2 and TRBJ1-3; 9 nucleotides align to TRBD1. Germline V gene data show CDR1 as SNHLY and CDR2 as FYNNEI. V shed 7 bases, J shed 5 bases, and the junction held 9 bases outside the gene matches. This CDR3 has 15 amino acids. Here the CDR3 reads CASTAQGAKRNTIYF. CDR3 coding DNA: TGTGCCAGCACTGCACAGGGGGCCAAACGAAACACCATATATTTT.

The V call is TRBV27, the J call TRBJ2-3; weak D call: TRBD2 (7 bases). The CDR3 runs to 16 residues. Deletions cut 7 bases from V and 0 bases from J, with 17 bases between. Germline V CDR1 and CDR2: MNHEY, SMNVEV (reference sequence). The CDR3 protein is CASTLGASGSTDTQYF. The CDR3 DNA reads TGTGCCAGCACCTTGGGGGCTAGCGGTAGCACAGATACGCAGTATTTT.

This chain links TRBV29-1 with TRBJ1-2; 8 bases fit TRBD1. V was clipped by 4 bases and J by 8 bases; unmatched bases: 12. The CDR3 runs to 14 residues. CDR1 and CDR2 from the germline V gene are SQVTM and ANQGSEA. The CDR3 bases are TGCAGCGTTGGACTAGCAGGGGGCTATGGGGGCTACACCTTC. As protein: CSVGLAGGYGGYTF.

The chain joins TRBV19 to TRBJ2-2, with 11 nucleotides matching TRBD1. The CDR3 is made up of 16 amino acids. Trimming took 2 bases from V and 6 from J; bases not matched to a gene: 5. In germline, CDR1 is LNHDA, CDR2 SQIVND (reference sequence). CDR3 DNA sequence: TGTGCCAGTAGTATAATGGGACAGGGGGTGTCCGGGGAGCTGTTTTTT. It is translated as CASSIMGQGVSGELFF.

The chain joins TRBV4-1 to TRBJ2-7, with 8 bases aligning to TRBD2. This CDR3 region has 13 residues. Germline values: CDR1 MGHRA, CDR2 YSYEKL. The V segment lost 4 bases and the J segment 3 bases; nucleotides outside the gene matches: 2. This chain's CDR3 is CASSRAGGYEQYF. CDR3 DNA: TGCGCCAGCAGCCGTGCGGGGGGCTACGAGCAGTACTTC.

This clone came up once. V usage is TRBV19 and J usage is TRBJ2-2, with D perhaps TRBD1 (6 bases). Looked up from germline, CDR1 is LNHDA and CDR2 is SQIVND (reference sequence). This CDR3 region has 14 residues. V lost 7 bases to trimming and J lost 1 base, with 10 bases between them. CDR3 sequence: CASNRQENTGELFF. The CDR3 bases are TGTGCCAGTAACCGACAGGAGAACACCGGGGAGCTGTTTTTT.

In regard to this clone: Other DNA sequences in the sample encode the same CDR3. V gene TRBV3-1 (or the pseudogene TRBV3-2) combines with J gene TRBJ2-3; 12 bases match TRBD2. Germline CDR1 LGHDT, CDR2 YNNKEL (reference sequence). The CDR3 length is 16 residues. V lost 0 bases to trimming and J lost 5 bases; unmatched junction nucleotides: 3. CDR3 sequence reads: CASSQERLAGVDTQYF. For the CDR3, the DNA is TGTGCCAGCAGCCAAGAAAGACTAGCGGGAGTAGATACGCAGTATTTT.

V gene TRBV20-1 combines with J gene TRBJ2-3, with 11 bases aligning to TRBD2. The J segment lost 5 bases and the V segment lost 3 bases, leaving 4 bases of the junction unmatched. This CDR3 has 14 residues. The V gene's germline CDR1 is DFQATT and CDR2 SNEGSKA (reference sequence). DNA of the CDR3: TGCAGTGCTAGTCGACTAGCGGGAAAAGATACGCAGTATTTT. Protein product: CSASRLAGKDTQYF.

This chain links TRBV18 with TRBJ2-5, with TRBD2 matching over 8 bases. The germline CDR1 and CDR2 sequences are KGHSH and LQKENI. This CDR3 is built from 15 residues. Germline trimming cut 6 bases from V and 6 bases from J; bases unmatched to any gene: 12. CDR3 sequence: CASSPEAGDKKTQYF. CDR3 bases: TGTGCCAGCTCCCCAGAAGCGGGAGATAAGAAGACCCAGTACTTC.